This T cell receptor (beta chain) emerged from a study of OX40 agonist ivuxolimab in advanced cancers. The assay was immunoSEQ multiplex PCR, and TCRdb's table has in-frame clones only and misses some. The profile covers more than 15,000 clones, with 84% appearing a single time and roughly 72% taken by the ten largest. This sample comprised CD4+ or CD8+ T cells sorted from blood, obtained in a trial of the OX40 agonist ivuxolimab. The clonotype comes from an adult with an advanced solid tumor such as melanoma, head and neck, liver or kidney cancer.

For the CDR3, the DNA is TGTGCCAGCAGCTTCGGACAGGGGGCTACCTACGAGCAGTACTTC. Its protein is CASSFGQGATYEQYF. The rearrangement joins TRBV11-3 to TRBJ2-7; 11 nucleotides match TRBD1. The CDR3 extends over 15 amino acids. The V and J ends lost 3 bases and 2 bases, in that order; junction bases with no gene match: 3. The V gene's germline CDR1 is SGHNT and CDR2 YENEEA.